The 26 T cell receptor beta chains listed next were all sequenced from one sample in a study of cytomegalovirus exposure and HLA in healthy donors. Primers for the PCR totalled 60 Vbeta and 13 Jbeta. Method: immunoSEQ multiplex PCR; TCRdb's copy keeps in-frame clones and lacks some. In all, the sample yields tens of thousands of clones. The source material was PBMCs. All receptors derive from a woman between 25 and 40 years old in good health and CMV-seronegative.

The rearrangement joins TRBV28 to TRBJ1-4; 7 bases match TRBD1. This CDR3 region has 15 residues. The V gene end was trimmed by 1 base and the J gene end by 4 bases; junction bases not matched to a gene: 3. CDR1 is MDHEN and CDR2 is SYDVKM in the germline V gene. CDR3 residues: CASSLFQGGNEKLFF. As DNA, the CDR3 is TGTGCCAGCAGTTTATTTCAGGGGGGTAATGAAAAACTGTTTTTT.

The chain employs TRBV2 and TRBJ2-7; D unclear. Trimming removed 8 bases at V and 0 bases at J, with 5 bases between. Germline assignment: CDR1 SNHLY and CDR2 FYNNEI. The CDR3 runs 11 residues. The CDR3 DNA reads TGTGCCAGCCAGCGCTCCTACGAGCAGTACTTC. It yields the protein CASQRSYEQYF.

The rearrangement uses TRBV6-5 and TRBJ2-7; tentatively, D is TRBD2 (5 bases). Germline assignment: CDR1 MNHEY and CDR2 SVGAGI. This CDR3 spans 13 amino acids. V lost 2 bases and J lost 6, with 11 bases in between. The CDR3 DNA reads as TGTGCCAGCAGTTACAGTACCGGGATCGAGCAGTACTTC. It specifies CASSYSTGIEQYF.

This chain uses TRBV5-1 with TRBJ2-2; D ambiguous. CDR3 length: 12 residues. Germline V gives CDR1 SGHRS, CDR2 YFSETQ. The V end lost 5 bases, the J end lost 6 bases, and 8 bases lay between the germline ends. The CDR3 DNA reads as TGCGCCAGCAGATTCGGTGCCGGGGAGCTGTTTTTT. Encoded protein: CASRFGAGELFF.

This chain uses TRBV14 with TRBJ1-2; possible D gene TRBD1, 5 bases. The V gene lost 1 base and the J gene lost 8 bases, with 8 bases spanning the gap. This CDR3 is 12 amino acids long. CDR1 is SGHDN and CDR2 is FVKESK in the germline V gene. The CDR3 nucleotides read TGTGCCAGCAGCCAAGCAGGGTTGGGCTACACCTTC. Residues: CASSQAGLGYTF.

This chain uses TRBV19 with TRBJ1-3; 9 bases are a match to TRBD1. Germline V gene sequence: CDR1 LNHDA, CDR2 SQIVND (reference sequence). The CDR3 has 19 amino acids. With V trimmed by 5 bases and J by 0 bases, 14 bases remained unmatched. Here the CDR3 reads CASSPDRGTGYHSGNTIYF. The CDR3 DNA sequence: TGTGCCAGTAGTCCCGATAGAGGGACAGGGTATCACTCTGGAAACACCATATATTTT. The full variable domain, its missing parts supplied by reference TRBV19 and TRBJ1-3, is DGGITQSPKYLFRKEGQNVTLSCEQNLNHDAMYWYRQDPGQGLRLIYYSQIVNDFQKGDIAEGYSVSREKKESFPLTVTSAQKNPTAFYLCASSPDRGTGYHSGNTIYFGEGSWLTVV.

This chain links TRBV29-1 with TRBJ2-5; D remains ambiguous. V was cut by 4 bases and J by 4 bases, with 10 bases left in between. CDR1 and CDR2 (germline): SQVTM, ANQGSEA. This CDR3 contains 12 residues. The CDR3 coding sequence is TGCAGCGTTGGAGTAGTTGGAGAGACCCAGTACTTC. This translates into CSVGVVGETQYF.

J is TRBJ2-5 and V is TRBV9, with D perhaps TRBD1 (5 bases). The CDR3 length is 15 residues. Germline values: CDR1 SGDLS, CDR2 YYNGEE. V lost 0 bases and J lost 5, with 14 bases in between. The CDR3 DNA sequence: TGTGCCAGCAGCGTAGATAGGGGCGCGGAGGAGACCCAGTACTTC. Its protein is CASSVDRGAEETQYF.

The chain carries TRBV9 and TRBJ1-5; D is ambiguous. This CDR3 comprises 14 residues. V gave up 6 bases and J gave up 7 bases, with 17 bases separating them. The germline gives CDR1 SGDLS, CDR2 YYNGEE. In nucleotides, the CDR3 is TGTGCCAGCAATCCTTACGGGTCCGGACAGCCCCAGCATTTT. Its protein product is CASNPYGSGQPQHF. The variable domain in full, with the rest retrieved from reference TRBV9 and TRBJ1-5, is DSGVTQTPKHLITATGQRVTLRCSPRSGDLSVYWYQQSLDQGLQFLIQYYNGEERAKGNILERFSAQQFPDLHSELNLSSLELGDSALYFCASNPYGSGQPQHFGDGTRLSIL.

V and J are TRBV9 and TRBJ2-2; 8 bases are a match to TRBD2. Looked up from germline, CDR1 is SGDLS and CDR2 is YYNGEE. The V segment lost 4 bases and the J segment 4 bases; nucleotides outside the gene matches: 6. The CDR3 runs 15 residues. The CDR3 loop reads CASSSLGRGTGELFF. The CDR3 DNA is TGTGCCAGCAGCTCCCTCGGGAGGGGCACCGGGGAGCTGTTTTTT.

This sequence joins TRBV6-5 and TRBJ1-5; 8 nucleotides agree with TRBD1. CDR1 is MNHEY, CDR2 SVGAGI, per germline. V lost 4 bases, J lost 6 bases, and 5 bases stayed unmatched. CDR3 size: 14 residues. CDR3: CASSWDRKSQPQHF. For the CDR3, the DNA is TGTGCCAGCAGTTGGGACAGGAAAAGTCAGCCCCAGCATTTT.

The chain has TRBV5-1 and TRBJ2-7; perhaps TRBD1 as D (7 bases). The CDR3 covers 16 residues. Trimming pared 4 bases from V and 2 bases from J, leaving 19 bases between. The germline gives CDR1 SGHRS, CDR2 YFSETQ. The DNA of the CDR3 is TGCGCCAGCAGCCGGGGTGGAGGGGGCCTCACCTACGAGCAGTACTTC. It is translated as CASSRGGGGLTYEQYF.

The chain recombines TRBV6-1 with TRBJ2-7, with D perhaps matching TRBD2 (5 bases). Germline values: CDR1 MNHNS, CDR2 SASEGT. V was shortened by 1 base and J by 1 base, with 11 bases between the two germline ends. This CDR3 comprises 15 residues. The CDR3 here is CASSEVWGASYEQYF. In nucleotides, the CDR3 is TGTGCCAGCAGTGAAGTGTGGGGAGCGTCCTACGAGCAGTACTTC.

This rearrangement joins TRBV2 to TRBJ2-7; 10 bases are a match to TRBD1. This CDR3 spans 14 amino acids. Germline-derived CDR1 and CDR2 are SNHLY and FYNNEI. V gave up 5 bases and J gave up 2 bases; unmatched junction bases: 3. The CDR3 sequence is CASSSTGGTYEQYF. DNA of the CDR3: TGTGCCAGCAGTTCGACAGGGGGCACCTACGAGCAGTACTTC.

The rearrangement uses TRBV19 and TRBJ2-7; 14 bases agree with TRBD2. This CDR3 comprises 14 residues. The ends lost 7 bases at V and 6 bases at J; junction bases unmatched: 5. From germline, CDR1 is LNHDA and CDR2 SQIVND (reference sequence). CDR3 in DNA: TGTGCCAGTACCGCCGGGACTAGCGGGAGCGAGCAGTACTTC. This encodes CASTAGTSGSEQYF. The full variable domain, in which reference TRBV19 and TRBJ2-7 provide the parts outside the CDR3, is DGGITQSPKYLFRKEGQNVTLSCEQNLNHDAMYWYRQDPGQGLRLIYYSQIVNDFQKGDIAEGYSVSREKKESFPLTVTSAQKNPTAFYLCASTAGTSGSEQYFGPGTRLTVT.

CDR3 bases: TGTGCCAGCAGCCAGACTAGCGGGAGAAGGTACGAGCAGTACTTC. This sequence encodes CASSQTSGRRYEQYF. The V call is TRBV7-8, the J call TRBJ2-7; TRBD2 aligns across 12 bases. CDR3 size: 15 residues. CDR1 is SGHVS and CDR2 is FQNEAQ in the germline V gene. V shed 5 bases and J 4 bases; nucleotides not matched to a gene: 6. Filled out from reference TRBV7-8 and TRBJ2-7, the complete variable domain reads GAGVSQSPRYKVAKRGQDVALRCDPISGHVSLFWYQQALGQGPEFLTYFQNEAQLDKSGLPSDRFFAERPEGSVSTLKIQRTQQEDSAVYLCASSQTSGRRYEQYFGPGTRLTVT.

This chain uses TRBV4-1 with TRBJ1-5; D may be TRBD1 (5 bases). Germline values: CDR1 MGHRA, CDR2 YSYEKL. Trimming removed 1 base at V and 5 bases at J, with 12 bases between. CDR3 length equals 15 residues. CDR3 loop: CASSQVKGRDQPQHF. The CDR3 DNA reads as TGCGCCAGCAGCCAAGTTAAGGGCAGGGATCAGCCCCAGCATTTT.

This chain joins TRBV9 and TRBJ1-1, with 8 nucleotides matching TRBD1. Germline CDR1 is SGDLS and CDR2 is YYNGEE. V gave up 0 bases and J gave up 4 bases; unmatched junction bases: 5. The CDR3 has 15 residues. CDR3 coding DNA: TGTGCCAGCAGCGTAGGCGGACAGGGAATCACTGAAGCTTTCTTT. Its translation: CASSVGGQGITEAFF.

The chain uses TRBV6-6 and TRBJ1-3; 7 nucleotides agree with TRBD1. The CDR3 has 16 amino acids. CDR1 and CDR2 from the germline V gene are MNHNY and SVGAGI (reference sequence). V shed 7 bases and J 0 bases; nucleotides not matched to a gene: 9. The DNA of the CDR3 is TGTGCCAGCATTCCGACAGGGACTTACTCTGGAAACACCATATATTTT. Amino acid sequence: CASIPTGTYSGNTIYF.

The genes are TRBV4-2 and TRBJ2-1; D is undetermined. Germline CDR1 LGHNA, CDR2 YNFKEQ. The V end was cut by 3 bases, the J end by 8 bases, with 20 bases between. The CDR3 loop spans 16 amino acids. The CDR3 DNA reads as TGTGCCAGCAGCCAGATGCAGGTTCCCATCGTCCATGAGCAGTTCTTC. This sequence encodes CASSQMQVPIVHEQFF.

This rearrangement joins TRBV28 to TRBJ2-7, with D possibly matching TRBD1 (6 bases). The V gene's germline CDR1 is MDHEN and CDR2 SYDVKM. This CDR3 has 14 residues. With 4 bases removed from V and 2 bases from J, the gap between germline ends came to 12 bases. CDR3 DNA sequence: TGTGCCAGCAGTTCTGCTGACAGGCCCTACGAGCAGTACTTC. It translates to CASSSADRPYEQYF.

The chain employs TRBV4-2 and TRBJ2-7, with no clear D. The CDR3 runs to 16 residues. CDR1 is LGHNA, CDR2 YNFKEQ, per germline. V was clipped by 1 base and J by 0 bases, with 13 bases between them. The chain's CDR3 is CASSQGLGQPSYEQYF. In DNA form, the CDR3 reads TGTGCCAGCAGCCAAGGTCTTGGGCAGCCCTCCTACGAGCAGTACTTC.

The chain recombines TRBV18 with TRBJ2-1; perhaps TRBD2 as D (6 bases). V shed 5 bases and J shed 6 bases, with 11 bases lying between them. Per the germline V gene, CDR1 is KGHSH and CDR2 is LQKENI. This CDR3 comprises 13 residues. CDR3 DNA: TGTGCCAGCTCATTAACGGGGGTCAATGAGCAGTTCTTC. Translation gives CASSLTGVNEQFF.

The V call is TRBV5-1, the J call TRBJ1-5; 7 bases agree with TRBD1. V was pared by 4 bases and J by 2 bases, with 3 bases of the junction left unmatched. This CDR3 is built from 14 residues. Per germline, CDR1 SGHRS and CDR2 YFSETQ. The CDR3 sequence is CASSPTGGNQPQHF. The CDR3 bases are TGCGCCAGCAGCCCTACAGGGGGCAATCAGCCCCAGCATTTT.

J is TRBJ2-7 and V is TRBV7-2, with D possibly matching TRBD2 (5 bases). V lost 1 base to trimming and J lost 2 bases, with 12 bases between them. This CDR3 has 15 residues. Germline V gene lookup returns CDR1 SGHTA and CDR2 FQGNSA. CDR3 residues: CASSLVREKAYEQYF. The DNA for the CDR3 is TGTGCCAGCAGCTTAGTCCGGGAAAAGGCCTACGAGCAGTACTTC.

The gene calls are TRBV29-1 and TRBJ1-1; no clear D gene. The CDR3 is made up of 11 amino acids. The germline CDR1 and CDR2 sequences are SQVTM and ANQGSEA. V was shortened by 1 base and J by 7 bases, with 7 bases between the two germline ends. The CDR3 sequence: CSVEVSVEAFF. CDR3 bases: TGCAGCGTTGAAGTCTCCGTTGAAGCTTTCTTT.